This paragraph reports one T cell receptor (beta chain). This specimen comes from a study of blood T cell repertoires in COVID-19. Background on the study: The analysed material was cDNA or gDNA that came from T cells, B-cell-depleted T cells, or PBMCs.

Measured with immunoSEQ multiplex PCR; TCRdb has only the in-frame clones, and not every one. The top ten hold over 1.1% of the sample, which has approximately 270,000 clones, around 88% seen once. The V gene end was trimmed by 4 bases and the J gene end by 9 bases; junction bases not matched to a gene: 6. Germline lookup yields CDR1 SGHNT and CDR2 YYREEE (reference sequence). The CDR3 covers 12 residues. The chain uses TRBV5-4 and TRBJ1-2; 7 bases are a match to TRBD1. Input material: peripheral blood. This clonotype was sampled from an elderly man with acute or convalescent COVID-19. The CDR3 loop is CASSQDRLRYTF. The CDR3 DNA sequence: TGTGCCAGCAGCCAGGACAGGCTCCGCTACACCTTC.